This T cell receptor (beta chain) was obtained from a study of shared T cell receptors in the human thymus. Germline CDR1 SGHTA, CDR2 FQGNSA. CDR3 length: 17 amino acids. V trimming: 5 bases; J trimming: 2 bases; junction bases outside the gene matches: 13. The method was immunoSEQ multiplex PCR; TCRdb's version includes in-frame clones alone and lacks a portion of them. Here the sample spans 700,000 to 750,000 clones, 70% to 90% being singletons. These same records also appear under a second study, on human thymus T cells. That publication notes: The source of the thymus tissue was resections taken during corrective heart surgery. Among thymic and blood repertoires, usage of V and J genes appeared biased. Related studies noted strongly shared thymic repertoires across unrelated people.

This TCR was recovered from a girl less than two years old with a congenital heart defect. What was sequenced was thymocytes. The V and J genes are TRBV7-2 and TRBJ1-2, with 8 bases that match TRBD1. In DNA form, the CDR3 reads TGTGCCAGCAGCGTTCTATCGTCAGGGGGCCTAAACTATGGCTACACCTTC. This sequence encodes CASSVLSSGGLNYGYTF. The variable domain in full, completed from reference TRBV7-2 and TRBJ1-2, reads GAGVSQSPSNKVTEKGKDVELRCDPISGHTALYWYRQSLGQGLEFLIYFQGNSAPDKSGLPSDRFSAERTGGSVSTLTIQRTQQEDSAVYLCASSVLSSGGLNYGYTFGSGTRLTVV.